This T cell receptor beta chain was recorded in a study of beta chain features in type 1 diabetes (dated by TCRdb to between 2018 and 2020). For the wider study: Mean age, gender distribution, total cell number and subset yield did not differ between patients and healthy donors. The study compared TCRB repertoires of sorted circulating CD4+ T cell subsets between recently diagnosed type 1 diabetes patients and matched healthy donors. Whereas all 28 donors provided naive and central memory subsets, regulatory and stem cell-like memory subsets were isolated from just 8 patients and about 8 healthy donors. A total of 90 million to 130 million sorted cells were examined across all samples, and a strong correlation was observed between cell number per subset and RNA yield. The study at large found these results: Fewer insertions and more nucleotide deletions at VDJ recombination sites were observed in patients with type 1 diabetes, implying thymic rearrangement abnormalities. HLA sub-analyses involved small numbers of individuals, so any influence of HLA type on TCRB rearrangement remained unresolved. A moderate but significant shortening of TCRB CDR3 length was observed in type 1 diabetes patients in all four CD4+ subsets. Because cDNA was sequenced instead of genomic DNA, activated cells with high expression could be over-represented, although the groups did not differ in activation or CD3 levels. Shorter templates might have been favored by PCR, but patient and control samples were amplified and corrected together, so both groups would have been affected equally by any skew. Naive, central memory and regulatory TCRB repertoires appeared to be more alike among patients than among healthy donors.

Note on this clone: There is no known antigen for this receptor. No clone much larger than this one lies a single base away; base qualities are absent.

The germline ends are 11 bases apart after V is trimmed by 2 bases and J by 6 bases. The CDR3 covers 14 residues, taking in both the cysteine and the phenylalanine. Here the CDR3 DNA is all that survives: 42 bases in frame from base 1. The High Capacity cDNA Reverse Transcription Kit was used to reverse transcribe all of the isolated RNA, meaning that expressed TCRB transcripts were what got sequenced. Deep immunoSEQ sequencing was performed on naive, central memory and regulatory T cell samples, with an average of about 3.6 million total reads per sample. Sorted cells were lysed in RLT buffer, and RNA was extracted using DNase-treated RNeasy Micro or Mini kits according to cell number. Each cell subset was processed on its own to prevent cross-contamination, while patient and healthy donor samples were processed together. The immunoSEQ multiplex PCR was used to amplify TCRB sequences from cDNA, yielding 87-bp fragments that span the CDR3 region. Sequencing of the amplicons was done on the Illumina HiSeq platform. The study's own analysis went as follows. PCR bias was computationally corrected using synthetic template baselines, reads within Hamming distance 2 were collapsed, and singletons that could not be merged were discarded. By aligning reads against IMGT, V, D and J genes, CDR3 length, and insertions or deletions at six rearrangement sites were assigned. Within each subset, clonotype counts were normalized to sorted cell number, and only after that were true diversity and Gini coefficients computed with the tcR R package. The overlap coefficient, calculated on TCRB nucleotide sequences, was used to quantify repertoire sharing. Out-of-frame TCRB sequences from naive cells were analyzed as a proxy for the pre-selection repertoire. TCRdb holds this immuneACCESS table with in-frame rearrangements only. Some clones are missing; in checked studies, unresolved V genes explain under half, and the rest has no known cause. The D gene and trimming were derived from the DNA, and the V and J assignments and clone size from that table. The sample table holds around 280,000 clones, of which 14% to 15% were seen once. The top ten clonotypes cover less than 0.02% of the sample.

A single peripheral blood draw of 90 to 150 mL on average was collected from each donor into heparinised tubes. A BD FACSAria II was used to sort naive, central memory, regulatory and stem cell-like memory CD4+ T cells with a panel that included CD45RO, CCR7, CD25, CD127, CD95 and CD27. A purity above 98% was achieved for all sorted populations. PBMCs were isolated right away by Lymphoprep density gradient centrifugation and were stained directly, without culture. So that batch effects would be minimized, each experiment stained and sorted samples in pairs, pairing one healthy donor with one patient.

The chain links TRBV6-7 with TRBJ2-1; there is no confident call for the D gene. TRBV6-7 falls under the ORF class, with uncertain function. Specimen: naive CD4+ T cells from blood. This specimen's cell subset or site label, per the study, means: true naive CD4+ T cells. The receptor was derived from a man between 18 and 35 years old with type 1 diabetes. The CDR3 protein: CASSYVGGGNEQFF. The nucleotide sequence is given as TGTGCCAGCAGTTACGTCGGCGGCGGCAATGAGCAGTTCTTC.